Shown below are 13 T cell receptor beta chains from a single sample sequenced in a study of T cells after yellow fever vaccination. TCRdb independently ran MiXCR on the 5' RACE reads; one entry per CDR3 protein. The sample carries 300,000 to 350,000 distinct CDR3 sequences, around 4.5% recorded once. The specimen was PBMCs, collected 15 days after the yellow fever booster vaccination. The receptors originated from a man between 18 and 35 years old who received the YFV17D yellow fever vaccine.

This clonotype has at least ten counts. The chain recombines TRBV5-6 with TRBJ1-2, with D perhaps TRBD1 (6 bases). V was trimmed by 3 bases and J by 3 bases, leaving 12 bases between them. The CDR3 consists of 14 residues. Germline loops: CDR1 SGHDT, CDR2 YYEEEE. CDR3 sequence reads: CASSSLQGHYGYTF. Here the CDR3 DNA reads TGTGCCAGCAGCTCGCTACAGGGTCACTATGGCTACACCTTC.

Many counts were recorded for this clonotype. CDR3 DNA: TGTGCCAGCAGCTTAACGGGACAGGGGGTTCTGACAGATACGCAGTATTTT. It translates to CASSLTGQGVLTDTQYF. The chain recombines TRBV7-3 with TRBJ2-3; 11 bases fit TRBD1. Trimming cost V 0 bases and J 3 bases; bases outside gene matches: 5. The CDR3 runs 17 residues. Germline V gene data show CDR1 as SGHTA and CDR2 as FQGTGA.

This clonotype has at least ten counts. The chain carries TRBV7-9 and TRBJ2-7, with 8 nucleotides matching TRBD1. The CDR3 spans 14 residues. The V segment lost 8 bases and the J segment 0 bases; nucleotides outside the gene matches: 6. The germline V gene has CDR1 SEHNR and CDR2 FQNEAQ (reference sequence). The CDR3 sequence: CASEGTGGSYEQYF. CDR3 bases: TGTGCCAGCGAAGGGACAGGCGGCTCCTACGAGCAGTACTTC. Full variable domain (outside the CDR3, taken from reference TRBV7-9 and TRBJ2-7): DTGVSQNPRHKITKRGQNVTFRCDPISEHNRLYWYRQTLGQGPEFLTYFQNEAQLEKSRLLSDRFSAERPKGSFSTLEIQRTEQGDSAMYLCASEGTGGSYEQYFGPGTRLTVT.

The sample holds a few counts of this clonotype. The CDR3 sequence: CASRAGGYIGYTF. CDR3 sequence (DNA): TGTGCCAGCAGGGCGGGCGGCTATATTGGCTACACCTTC. J is TRBJ1-2 and V is TRBV2; D call uncertain. CDR1 and CDR2 from the germline V gene are SNHLY and FYNNEI. CDR3 length: 13 residues. V lost 6 bases to trimming and J lost 7 bases, with 15 bases between them. The whole variable domain, remainder taken from reference TRBV2 and TRBJ1-2, is EPEVTQTPSHQVTQMGQEVILRCVPISNHLYFYWYRQILGQKVEFLVSFYNNEISEKSEIFDDQFSVERPDGSNFTLKIRSTKLEDSAMYFCASRAGGYIGYTFGSGTRLTVV.

The V call is TRBV5-1, the J call TRBJ2-3; D gene uncertain. Germline V gene lookup returns CDR1 SGHRS and CDR2 YFSETQ. This CDR3 has 14 amino acids. The ends were cut back, 1 base at V and 4 bases at J, with 10 bases in the middle. The CDR3 DNA reads as TGCGCCAGCAGCTTGATGGCCAGCGCAGATACGCAGTATTTT. This encodes CASSLMASADTQYF.

This clonotype was picked up a small number of times. The gene calls are TRBV29-1 and TRBJ2-7; perhaps D is TRBD1 or TRBD2 (5 bases each). Germline assignment: CDR1 SQVTM and CDR2 ANQGSEA. The CDR3 runs to 11 residues. Trimming took off 5 bases at V and 4 bases at J, with 9 bases between the two ends. CDR3 region: CSVRGLYEQYF. The CDR3 DNA reads as TGCAGCGTTCGGGGCCTTTACGAGCAGTACTTC.

The table lists this clonotype with a few counts. The chain combines TRBV9 with TRBJ1-5, with 7 bases identical to TRBD1. The CDR3 has 13 amino acids. Germline values: CDR1 SGDLS, CDR2 YYNGEE. After removal of 2 bases from V and 4 bases from J, the junction contained 0 bases not matched to a gene. CDR3 DNA: TGTGCCAGCAGCGTGGGACAGAATCAGCCCCAGCATTTT. Protein sequence: CASSVGQNQPQHF.

This clonotype showed up many times. V gene TRBV12-3 or TRBV12-4 combines with J gene TRBJ2-7; 7 bases line up with TRBD2. The junction had 7 bases not matched to a gene; V was cut back by 11 bases and J by 0 bases. The CDR3 spans 13 residues. The CDR3 DNA follows: TGTGCCTCGTCCCGCGGGGGCTCCTACGAGCAGTACGTC. Translated, it gives CASSRGGSYEQYV.

This clonotype was seen only a few times. The J gene is TRBJ2-5, the V gene TRBV5-1; 7 positions match TRBD1. CDR1 is SGHRS and CDR2 is YFSETQ in the germline V gene. This CDR3 spans 15 amino acids. V lost 4 bases, J lost 4 bases, and 10 bases stayed unmatched. CDR3 protein: CASSHGAAGGETQYF. The CDR3 DNA reads as TGCGCCAGCAGCCACGGGGCAGCAGGGGGAGAGACCCAGTACTTC.

V and J are TRBV6-5 and TRBJ1-2; D unclear. The CDR3 length is 14 residues. The V gene lost 6 bases and the J gene lost 0 bases, with 11 bases spanning the gap. Germline V gene data show CDR1 as MNHEY and CDR2 as SVGAGI. CDR3 protein: CASRVQGSNYGYTF. The CDR3, as DNA: TGTGCCAGCAGGGTTCAAGGGTCTAACTATGGCTACACCTTC.

This clonotype was observed at least ten times. The chain joins TRBV10-2 to TRBJ1-3; the D is unclear. V lost 4 bases to trimming and J lost 4 bases, with 8 bases between them. Germline CDR1 is WSHSY and CDR2 is SAAADI. The CDR3 covers 13 residues. The CDR3, as DNA: TGCGCCAGCAGTGTGACGGAGGGAAACACCATATATTTT. Translation gives CASSVTEGNTIYF.

The sample holds many counts of this clonotype. The chain couples TRBV5-1 to TRBJ1-1; D is unresolved. CDR1 and CDR2 from the germline V gene are SGHRS and YFSETQ. Trimming removed 0 bases at V and 5 bases at J, with 8 bases between. This CDR3 comprises 13 residues. Here the CDR3 reads CASSLGAATEAFF. The DNA for the CDR3 is TGCGCCAGCAGCTTGGGGGCGGCTACTGAAGCTTTCTTT.

This clonotype showed up just a few times. The chain joins TRBV5-5 to TRBJ1-1, with TRBD1 matching 8 bases. CDR1 and CDR2 from the germline V gene are SGHKS and YYEKEE (reference sequence). The CDR3 covers 14 residues. J gave up 1 base and V 5 bases, and 4 bases lay outside the gene matches. DNA for the CDR3: TGTGCCAGCAGAAAAGACAGGGGGAACACTGAAGCTTTCTTT. Its protein is CASRKDRGNTEAFF.